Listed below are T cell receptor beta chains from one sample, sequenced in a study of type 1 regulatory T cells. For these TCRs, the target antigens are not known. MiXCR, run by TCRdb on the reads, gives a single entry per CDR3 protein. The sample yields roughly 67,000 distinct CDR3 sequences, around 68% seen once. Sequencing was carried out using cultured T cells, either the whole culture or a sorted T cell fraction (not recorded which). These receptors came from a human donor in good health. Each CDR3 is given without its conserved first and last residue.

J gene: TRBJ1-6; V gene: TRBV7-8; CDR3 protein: ASSLSLNSYNSPLH
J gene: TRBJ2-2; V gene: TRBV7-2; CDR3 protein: ASSPRTSQTGELF
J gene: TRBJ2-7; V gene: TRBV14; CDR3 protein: ASSHPGAHEQY
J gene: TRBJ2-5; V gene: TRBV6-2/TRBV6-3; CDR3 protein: ASSLEIPIQETQY
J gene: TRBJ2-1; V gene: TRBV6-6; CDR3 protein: ASSKIAGGPGNEQF
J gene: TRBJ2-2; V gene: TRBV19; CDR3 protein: ASKEGVLAARYTGELF
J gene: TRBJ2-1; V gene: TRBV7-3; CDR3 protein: ASSPGLAYNEQF
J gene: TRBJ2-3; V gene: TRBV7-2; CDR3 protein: ASSSRLDSTDTQY
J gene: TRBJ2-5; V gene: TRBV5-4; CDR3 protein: ASSLEAAGETQY
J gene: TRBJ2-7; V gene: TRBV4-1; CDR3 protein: ASSSLGQSYEQY
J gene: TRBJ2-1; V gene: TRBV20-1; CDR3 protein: SARSSPYSYNEQF
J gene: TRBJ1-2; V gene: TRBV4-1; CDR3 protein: ATSGHTNYGYT
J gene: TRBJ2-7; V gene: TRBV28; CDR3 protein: ASGTGETNYEQY
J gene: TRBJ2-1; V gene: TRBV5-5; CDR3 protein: ASSPVRLALYNEQF
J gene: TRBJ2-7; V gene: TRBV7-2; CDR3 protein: ASSLRSGMGYEQY
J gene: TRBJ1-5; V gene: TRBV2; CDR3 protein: DSSEGLPGQPQH
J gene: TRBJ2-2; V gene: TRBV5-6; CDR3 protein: ASSFGLAGPNTGELF
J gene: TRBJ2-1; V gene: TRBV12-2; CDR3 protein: ASRLNNEQF
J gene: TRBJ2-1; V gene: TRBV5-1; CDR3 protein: ASSFRQDYNEQF
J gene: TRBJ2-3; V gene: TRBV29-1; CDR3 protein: SVEFGGGSTDTQY
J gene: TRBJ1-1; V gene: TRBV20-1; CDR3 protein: SASQGGARGTEAF
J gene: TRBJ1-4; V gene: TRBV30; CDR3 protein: AWSGSTGGEKLF
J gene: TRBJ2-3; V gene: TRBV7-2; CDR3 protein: ASSPLPLVTDTQY
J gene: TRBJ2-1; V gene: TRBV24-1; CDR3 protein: ATSDEGLGSNEQF
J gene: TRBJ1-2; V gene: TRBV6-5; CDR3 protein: ASSPDRHPDGYT
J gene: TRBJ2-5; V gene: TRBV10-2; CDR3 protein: ASSEPGLEETQY
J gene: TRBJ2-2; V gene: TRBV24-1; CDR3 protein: ATSDTRGLNTGELF
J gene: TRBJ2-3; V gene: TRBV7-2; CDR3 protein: ASSPTSGPDTQY
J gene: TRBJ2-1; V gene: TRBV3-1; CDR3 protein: ASSHTQREYNEQF
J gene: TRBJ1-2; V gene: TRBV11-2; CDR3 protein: ASSSSTGKGDYGYT
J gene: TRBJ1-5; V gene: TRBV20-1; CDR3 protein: SARDRRWPEGPQH
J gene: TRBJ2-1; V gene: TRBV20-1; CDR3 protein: SASSLAGAPRADERF
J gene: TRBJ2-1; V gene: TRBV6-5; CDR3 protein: ASSSPGLGIEQF